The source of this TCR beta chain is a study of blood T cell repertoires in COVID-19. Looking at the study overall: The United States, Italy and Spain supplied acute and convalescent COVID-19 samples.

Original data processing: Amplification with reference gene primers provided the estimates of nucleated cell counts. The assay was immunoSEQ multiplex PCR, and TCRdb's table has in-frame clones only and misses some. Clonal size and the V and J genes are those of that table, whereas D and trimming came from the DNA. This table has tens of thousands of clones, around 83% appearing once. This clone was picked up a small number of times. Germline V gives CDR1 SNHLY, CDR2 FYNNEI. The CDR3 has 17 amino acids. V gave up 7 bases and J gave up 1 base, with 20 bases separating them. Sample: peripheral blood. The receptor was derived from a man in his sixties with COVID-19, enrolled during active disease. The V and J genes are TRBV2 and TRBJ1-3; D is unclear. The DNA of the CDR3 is TGTGCCAGCATGTGGGAAAGGGAGGTCGGTTCTGGAAACACCATATATTTT. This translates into CASMWEREVGSGNTIYF. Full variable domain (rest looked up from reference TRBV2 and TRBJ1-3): EPEVTQTPSHQVTQMGQEVILRCVPISNHLYFYWYRQILGQKVEFLVSFYNNEISEKSEIFDDQFSVERPDGSNFTLKIRSTKLEDSAMYFCASMWEREVGSGNTIYFGEGSWLTVV.